The text below deals with one TCR beta chain. Its target is unknown. Germline lookup yields CDR1 SNHLY and CDR2 FYNNEI. The CDR3 is 13 residues long. The V and J ends lost 6 bases and 6 bases, in that order; junction bases with no gene match: 5. Primers for the PCR totalled 60 Vbeta and 13 Jbeta. Clones were sequenced by immunoSEQ multiplex PCR, and TCRdb holds only the in-frame ones, with some missing. Of 100,000 to 150,000 clones listed, approximately 80% are singletons. These data originate in a study of cytomegalovirus exposure and HLA in healthy donors. Looking at the study overall: Within the Caucasian-associated ancestry cluster were more than 75% of the roughly 430 genotyped donors. Study results and caveats: Excluded were some V segments that proved indistinguishable, including TRBV6-2 and TRBV6-3. The productive fraction for most TCR beta V segments was about 90% or about 30% in an earlier analysis. Most subjects' HLA-A and HLA-B alleles were reportedly predicted from TCR beta sequences.

Material: PBMCs. The gene calls are TRBV2 and TRBJ1-2; 9 nucleotides agree with TRBD1. The receptor was derived from a man in his thirties or forties in good health and CMV-seronegative. This CDR3 is CASRRGQGHGYTF. As DNA, the CDR3 is TGTGCCAGCAGACGGGGACAGGGTCATGGCTACACCTTC.